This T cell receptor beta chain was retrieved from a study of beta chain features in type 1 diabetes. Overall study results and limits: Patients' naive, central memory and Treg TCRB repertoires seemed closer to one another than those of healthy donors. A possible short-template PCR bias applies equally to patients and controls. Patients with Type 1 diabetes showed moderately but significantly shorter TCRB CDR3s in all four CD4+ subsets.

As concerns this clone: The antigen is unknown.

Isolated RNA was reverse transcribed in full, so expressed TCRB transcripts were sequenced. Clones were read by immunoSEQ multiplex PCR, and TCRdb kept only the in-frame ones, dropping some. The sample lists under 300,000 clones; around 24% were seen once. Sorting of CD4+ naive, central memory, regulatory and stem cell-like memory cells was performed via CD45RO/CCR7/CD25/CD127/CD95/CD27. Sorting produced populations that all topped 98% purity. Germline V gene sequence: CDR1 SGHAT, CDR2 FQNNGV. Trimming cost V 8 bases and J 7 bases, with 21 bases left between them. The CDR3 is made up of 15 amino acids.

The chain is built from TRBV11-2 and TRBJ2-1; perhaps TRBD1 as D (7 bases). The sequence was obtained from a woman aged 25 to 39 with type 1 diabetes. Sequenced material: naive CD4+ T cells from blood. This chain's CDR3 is CASETGRTNGNEQFF. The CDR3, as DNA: TGTGCCAGCGAGACAGGGAGGACCAACGGGAATGAGCAGTTCTTC.